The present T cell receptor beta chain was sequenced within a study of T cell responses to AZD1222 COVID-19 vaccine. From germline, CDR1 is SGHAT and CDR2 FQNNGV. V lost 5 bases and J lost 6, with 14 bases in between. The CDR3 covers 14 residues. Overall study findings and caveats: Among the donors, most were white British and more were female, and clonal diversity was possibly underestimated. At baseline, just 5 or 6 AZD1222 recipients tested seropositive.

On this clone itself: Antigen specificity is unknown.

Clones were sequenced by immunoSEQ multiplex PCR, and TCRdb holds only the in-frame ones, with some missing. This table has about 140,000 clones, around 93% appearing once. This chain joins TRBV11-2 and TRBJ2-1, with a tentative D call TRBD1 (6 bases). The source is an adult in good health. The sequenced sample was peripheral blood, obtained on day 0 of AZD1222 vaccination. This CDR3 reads CASSQRGQFNEQFF. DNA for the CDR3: TGTGCCAGCAGCCAGCGCGGACAGTTCAATGAGCAGTTCTTC. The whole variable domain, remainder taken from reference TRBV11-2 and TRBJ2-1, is EAGVAQSPRYKIIEKRQSVAFWCNPISGHATLYWYQQILGQGPKLLIQFQNNGVVDDSQLPKDRFSAERLKGVDSTLKIQPAKLEDSAVYLCASSQRGQFNEQFFGPGTRLTVL.